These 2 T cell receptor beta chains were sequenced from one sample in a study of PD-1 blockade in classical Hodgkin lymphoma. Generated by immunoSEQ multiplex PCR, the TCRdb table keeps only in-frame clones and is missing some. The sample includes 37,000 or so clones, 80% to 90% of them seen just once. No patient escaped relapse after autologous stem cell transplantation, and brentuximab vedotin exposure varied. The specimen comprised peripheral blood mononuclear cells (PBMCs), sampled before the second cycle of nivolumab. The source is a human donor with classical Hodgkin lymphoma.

For the CDR3, the DNA is TGTGCCTGGAGTAACAGGGGAAATCTTGGAAACACCATATATTTT. Residues: CAWSNRGNLGNTIYF. V is TRBV30 and J is TRBJ1-3; 7 bases agree with TRBD1. V dropped 2 bases and J dropped 3; count of bases not matched to a gene: 7. Germline-derived CDR1 and CDR2 are GTSNPN and SVGIG (reference sequence). The CDR3 consists of 15 residues.

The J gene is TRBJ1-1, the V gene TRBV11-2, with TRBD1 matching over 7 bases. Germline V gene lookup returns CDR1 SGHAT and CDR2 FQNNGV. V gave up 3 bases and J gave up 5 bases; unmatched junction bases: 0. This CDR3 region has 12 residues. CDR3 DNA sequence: TGTGCCAGCAGCTTGACAGGGACTGAAGCTTTCTTT. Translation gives CASSLTGTEAFF.